One and the same sample provided the 2 T cell receptor beta chains below, sequenced in a study of cytotoxic CD8 clonotypes in ibrutinib-treated CLL. Clones were read by immunoSEQ multiplex PCR, and TCRdb kept only the in-frame ones, dropping some. The data hold 85,000 or so clones, with 79% observed a single time. Specimen: PBMCs, collected after 12 months of ibrutinib treatment. The receptors shown here come from a human donor with chronic lymphocytic leukemia.

This chain's CDR3 is CASSLWGMNTGELFF. The CDR3 DNA reads as TGTGCCAGCAGTTTATGGGGGATGAACACCGGGGAGCTGTTTTTT. V usage is TRBV28 and J usage is TRBJ2-2; D ambiguous. V was cut by 0 bases and J by 1 base, with 6 bases left in between. Germline-derived CDR1 and CDR2 are MDHEN and SYDVKM. The CDR3 totals 15 residues.

V usage is TRBV27 and J usage is TRBJ2-3; D is ambiguous. V was cut by 0 bases and J by 2 bases, with 6 bases left in between. Germline V gives CDR1 MNHEY, CDR2 SMNVEV (reference sequence). The CDR3 spans 14 residues. Here the CDR3 DNA reads TGTGCCAGCAGTTTATCCCGCCCCACAGATACGCAGTATTTT. This sequence encodes CASSLSRPTDTQYF.